This T cell receptor beta chain is drawn from a study of blood T cell repertoires in COVID-19 (dated by TCRdb to between 2020 and 2021). Turning to the overall study: The collaborator samples originated in the United States, Italy and Spain and spanned the acute and convalescent phases of COVID-19. The prospective study material was composed of cDNA or gDNA derived from T cells, B-cell-depleted T cells, or PBMCs. Deeply sampled blood TCRbeta repertoires from subjects exposed to, actively infected with, or recovered from COVID-19 were included in the dataset. A freely available public database, intended as a resource for researchers studying the immune response to SARS-CoV-2, is where the repertoires were released. The samples were drawn from two sources: the first 160 participants of the ongoing ImmuneRACE study, and 1,254 subjects contributed by 6 global collaborators. The sample metadata nearly always contained a de-identified subject ID, COVID-19 status, age in years and sex. Where available, HLA class I and class II types were obtained from metadata supplied by the sample provider rather than from assay-based typing.

Samples from volunteer blood donors who had recovered from COVID-19 were contributed by a second Seattle source. Collaborating institutions collected whole blood in K2EDTA tubes following their own protocols. For TCRbeta analysis, collaborators shipped samples in one of three forms: frozen whole blood, isolated PBMCs, or DNA extracted from either of those sample types. Comment on this clone: Its antigen is unknown. Base qualities were left out, and no much larger clone turns up one base away.

Including the terminal cysteine and phenylalanine, the CDR3 comprises 23 residues. Left in the record is the CDR3 DNA by itself, 69 bases read in frame from the first base. TCRbeta CDR3 regions were amplified from genomic DNA using the immunoSEQ Assay, a bias-controlled multiplex PCR. The study's processing was this. Within the assay, amplification of reference gene primers was used to estimate how many nucleated cells each sample contained. Sequence reads were collapsed and filtered to measure the absolute abundance of every unique TCRbeta CDR3 rearrangement. For each sample, productive Simpson clonality was calculated by taking the square root of Simpson's diversity index across productive rearrangements. As stored in TCRdb, this immuneACCESS dataset retains in-frame rearrangements with V and J assigned. A fraction of the clones does not appear; measured against another copy, unresolved V genes explain less than half of the discrepancy, and the remainder lacks a known reason. That table is the source of V, J and clone size, and D and trimming were worked out from the DNA. In all, the sample holds 190,000 or so clones, and just under 90% of those were seen once. The ten largest clones take up about 6% of the sample.

What the research found in general, with its limitations: The amount of clinical and demographic metadata varied by source and participant and was provided uncurated.

The TCR sequence derives from a man aged 55 to 69 who had recovered from COVID-19. The sequence is built from TRBV1 and TRBJ2-1; TRBD1, the D gene given by the table, was not confirmed from the DNA. TRBV1 is a pseudogene segment. Sequencing used peripheral blood. The CDR3 reads CTSSQDGWIGDRGQPRSYNEQFF. In nucleotide form, the sequence is TGCACCAGCAGCCAAGATGGTTGGATTGGGGACAGGGGCCAACCTAGGTCCTACAATGAGCAGTTCTTC.